The sequence of this TCR beta chain was determined in a study of T cells in Graves' hyperthyroidism and ophthalmopathy. Study-wide results and limits: In simple terms, a model built on 13 V-J features told ophthalmopathy apart from stable hyperthyroidism. Model predictions of ophthalmopathy came a median 6.5 months before onset.

To note about this clonotype: Its antigen is currently unknown.

The CDR3 loop spans 13 amino acids. V dropped 3 bases and J dropped 5 bases, with 8 bases sitting between them. CDR1 and CDR2 (germline): DFQATT, SNEGSKA (reference sequence). RNA transcripts gave rise to amplified TCR beta CDR3 regions. Researchers ran a first-round RT-PCR on the TCR CDR3 using the HTBI primer set. MiXCR, applied by TCRdb to the multiplex PCR reads, yields one record per CDR3 protein. The data contain under 550,000 distinct CDR3 sequences, about 20% of them singletons. The sequence came from a man aged 40-50 years with Graves' ophthalmopathy. This chain connects TRBV20-1 to TRBJ1-6; D is ambiguous. Source material: blood. CDR3 protein: CSARTTDNSPLHF. Written as DNA, the CDR3 is TGCAGTGCTAGGACAACAGATAATTCACCCCTCCACTTT.